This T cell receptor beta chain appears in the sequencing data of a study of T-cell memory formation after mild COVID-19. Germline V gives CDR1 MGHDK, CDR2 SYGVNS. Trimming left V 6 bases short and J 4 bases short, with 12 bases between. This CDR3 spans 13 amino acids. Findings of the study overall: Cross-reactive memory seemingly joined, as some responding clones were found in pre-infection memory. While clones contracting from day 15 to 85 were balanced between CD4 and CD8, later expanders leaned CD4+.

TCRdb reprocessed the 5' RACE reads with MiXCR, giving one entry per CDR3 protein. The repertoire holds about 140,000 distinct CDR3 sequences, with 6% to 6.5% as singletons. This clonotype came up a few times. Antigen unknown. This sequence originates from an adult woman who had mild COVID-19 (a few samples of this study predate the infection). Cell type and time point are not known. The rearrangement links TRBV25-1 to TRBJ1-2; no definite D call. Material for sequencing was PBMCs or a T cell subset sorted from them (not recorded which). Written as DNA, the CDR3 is TGTGCCAGCAGCTCCCCCAGGTCCTATGGCTACACCTTC. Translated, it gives CASSSPRSYGYTF.